Listed below are T cell receptor beta chains from one sample, sequenced in a study of T cell responses to AZD1222 COVID-19 vaccine. Assay: immunoSEQ multiplex PCR; the TCRdb copy retains only in-frame clones and omits some. The data contain 180,000 or so clones, 70% to 90% of them singletons. The sequenced sample was peripheral blood, obtained on day 0 of AZD1222 vaccination. These receptors originate from an adult in good health. The CDR3 runs from the conserved cysteine through the conserved F or W.

v_gene	j_gene	CDR3aa
TRBV3-1/TRBV3-2	TRBJ1-1	CASSQSQENTEAFF
TRBV6-2/TRBV6-3	TRBJ1-2	CASSGPGLANYGYTF
TRBV23-1	TRBJ1-1	CASSQWEPVNTEAFF
TRBV11-2	TRBJ2-1	CASSFPSSTGIRSYNEQFF
TRBV14	TRBJ1-5	CASSQGGDFQPQHF
TRBV9	TRBJ1-1	CASSVSPNTEAFF
TRBV28	TRBJ1-1	CASTQTGGGHEAFF
TRBV19	TRBJ1-1	CASSHPVGTEAFF
TRBV27	TRBJ2-7	CASSVTAAVYEQYF
TRBV13	TRBJ1-5	CASSPGMGDNQPQHF
TRBV7-2	TRBJ1-1	CASSLQRWKTEAFF
TRBV10-3	TRBJ2-3	CAISDSGGSTDTQYF
TRBV7-2	TRBJ1-1	CASSLDAPGLGTEAFF
TRBV15	TRBJ1-5	CATSRGGRGSGQPQHF
TRBV7-8	TRBJ1-6	CASSLAHSSYNSPLHF
TRBV3-1/TRBV3-2	TRBJ1-1	CASSQGQLNTEAFF
TRBV19	TRBJ1-1	CASSKGRDTEAFF
TRBV2	TRBJ1-1	CASSHTGDTEAFF
TRBV18	TRBJ1-5	CASSRESGGWNQPQHF
TRBV13	TRBJ1-2	CASSPGRPTYGYTF
TRBV5-4	TRBJ1-4	CASSSTGTGGSKLFF
TRBV7-2	TRBJ2-3	CASSFGGGTDTQYF
TRBV4-1	TRBJ2-5	CASSQFSSGSGETQYF
TRBV30	TRBJ2-5	CAWSVLWEETQYF
TRBV19	TRBJ2-1	CATWTSGSSSSYNEQFF
TRBV5-1	TRBJ2-5	CASSLTGGETQYF
TRBV15	TRBJ2-7	CATRDLSGSYHEQYF
TRBV30	TRBJ1-1	CAWSGGRVAFF
TRBV18	TRBJ1-1	CASSRQGEGTEAFF
TRBV7-3	TRBJ2-3	CASSPLLRTSGNTQYF
TRBV5-1	TRBJ1-2	CASSPESRVSSYGYTF
TRBV6-2/TRBV6-3	TRBJ2-1	CASSYPELPTSGRWDEQFF
TRBV29-1	TRBJ1-1	CSVSMEAVEAFF
TRBV9	TRBJ1-6	CASSVDRGRSPLHF
TRBV3-1/TRBV3-2	TRBJ2-1	CASSLLGKTGGGGAYEQFF
TRBV28	TRBJ2-1	CASSLGTSSIREQFF
TRBV6-5	TRBJ2-3	CASRGGLAGVDTQYF
TRBV29-1	TRBJ2-1	CSSGGAAVPEQFF
TRBV18	TRBJ2-2	CASSPVWGPDTGELFF
TRBV28	TRBJ1-1	CASSQTRRNTEAFF
TRBV7-2	TRBJ1-4	CASSPRPWGDEKLFF
TRBV5-5	TRBJ2-7	CASSLGPTYEQYF
TRBV9	TRBJ2-3	CASSAPAGSNTDTQYF
TRBV9	TRBJ1-6	CASSVEQVDRALHF
TRBV6-5	TRBJ1-1	CASSLGQGTEAFF
TRBV30	TRBJ1-1	CAWRREGGNTEAFF
TRBV14	TRBJ2-3	CASSQVSDTQYF
TRBV11-3	TRBJ2-3	CASSLAGTDTQYF
TRBV2	TRBJ1-2	CASMVPSLYGYTF
TRBV7-9	TRBJ2-1	CASSLETGGPYNEQFF
TRBV6-1	TRBJ2-1	CASSDGYEQFF
TRBV4-1	TRBJ2-4	CASSQEGDRLAKNIQYF
TRBV30	TRBJ2-5	CAWSPRQGKGFQETQYF